The 2 T cell receptor beta chains below come from one sample, sequenced in a study of CD8+ T cells in alopecia areata. A sort of pooled cutaneous lymph node cells used CD4, CD8alpha, NKG2D, NKG2ACE and other stains. Extracted from the samples, RNA was reverse transcribed into cDNA to serve as the sequencing template. Assay used: immunoSEQ multiplex PCR; TCRdb lists only in-frame clones, some missing. In total the sample includes 200,000 to 300,000 clones, none of them seen once. The specimen was CD4+ T cells sorted from a lymph node. These TCRs come from a C3H/HeJ mouse with alopecia areata. Mice of this strain are of MHC haplotype H2-k.

In regard to this clone: Gene names denote mouse genes. The read terminates 4 residues ahead of where the CDR3 ends, so the germline J gene completes it. This sample also contains other DNA sequences that code for the same CDR3. V gene TRBV19 combines with J gene TRBJ2-3; D remains unclear. Germline CDR1 FNHDT, CDR2 SITEND (reference sequence). Trimming took 3 bases from V and 0 from J, leaving 8 bases between them. The CDR3 spans 14 residues. CDR3 DNA (partial): TGTGCCAGCAGTAGAGGGTCTAGTGCAGAA. This translates into CASSRGSSAE. The whole CDR3 sequence is CASSRGSSAETLYF.

In its sample, this clone was seen a few times. Gene names denote mouse genes. The sequence runs out 4 residues before the end of the CDR3; the remainder is reconstructed from the germline J gene. This chain links TRBV19 with TRBJ2-5; D unresolved. Germline lookup yields CDR1 FNHDT and CDR2 SITEND (reference sequence). The CDR3 runs 14 residues. CDR3 sequence reads: CASRNPRQEDTQYF. Partial CDR3 DNA: TGTGCCAGCAGAAACCCCAGACAAGAAGAC.